The 18 T cell receptor beta chains in this list originate from one sample, sequenced in a study of STAT5B mutations in CD4+ large granular lymphocyte leukemia. Measured with immunoSEQ multiplex PCR; TCRdb has only the in-frame clones, and not every one. The sample yields nearly 30,000 clones, roughly three quarters seen once. Sequenced material: CD4+ T cells from blood buffy coats. The receptors originated from a human donor in good health.

The genes are TRBV6-1 and TRBJ2-7; maybe TRBD1 (5 bases). From germline, CDR1 is MNHNS and CDR2 SASEGT. The germline V and J ends were trimmed by 10 bases and 1 base, with 17 bases remaining between them. The CDR3 runs to 14 residues. CDR3: CATTRDAGSYEQYF. The CDR3, as DNA: TGTGCCACCACCAGGGATGCAGGTTCCTACGAGCAGTACTTC.

Judged by abundance, this clone is large. The chain uses TRBV27 and TRBJ1-1; D is undetermined. In germline, CDR1 is MNHEY, CDR2 SMNVEV (reference sequence). This CDR3 has 13 residues. Trimming took 3 bases from V and 4 from J, leaving 9 bases between them. In nucleotides, the CDR3 is TGTGCCAGCAGTTTGCATGGTTCCACTGAAGCTTTCTTT. Its protein product is CASSLHGSTEAFF.

The V call is TRBV6-4, the J call TRBJ2-7, with 7 bases that match TRBD1. Unmatched junction bases numbered 16, after V lost 5 bases and J lost 0 bases. Germline V gene sequence: CDR1 MRHNA, CDR2 SNTAGT. The CDR3 is made up of 18 amino acids. Here the CDR3 DNA reads TGTGCCAGCAGTTACAGGGGCGTTAAAAGCCGCTTCTCCTACGAGCAGTACGTC. It yields the protein CASSYRGVKSRFSYEQYV.

V is TRBV2 and J is TRBJ1-2; D gene unclear. Trimming stripped 8 bases from V and 4 bases from J, with 11 bases between. Germline CDR1 is SNHLY and CDR2 is FYNNEI. CDR3 length equals 12 residues. CDR3 loop: CASGWPTYGYTF. In DNA, the CDR3 is TGTGCCAGCGGTTGGCCTACCTATGGCTACACCTTC.

This clone was counted a few times. The chain employs TRBV5-1 and TRBJ2-6; D perhaps matches TRBD1 (5 bases). V was trimmed by 7 bases and J by 0 bases, leaving 11 bases between them. Per germline, CDR1 SGHRS and CDR2 YFSETQ. The CDR3 totals 15 residues. CDR3 residues: CASQGTASGANVLTF. The DNA of the CDR3 is TGCGCCAGCCAGGGTACAGCCTCTGGGGCCAACGTCCTGACTTTC.

The V call is TRBV7-9, the J call TRBJ2-5; 9 bases are a match to TRBD1. J gave up 3 bases and V 7 bases, and 9 bases lay outside the gene matches. The CDR3 totals 15 residues. CDR1 is SEHNR, CDR2 FQNEAQ, per germline (reference sequence). The CDR3 loop reads CASTTAWDREETQYF. The CDR3 bases are TGTGCCAGCACAACCGCTTGGGACAGGGAAGAGACCCAGTACTTC.

The genes are TRBV5-6 and TRBJ2-2, with TRBD1 identical over 8 bases. The V and J ends lost 4 bases and 3 bases, in that order; junction bases with no gene match: 5. Germline V CDR1 and CDR2: SGHDT, YYEEEE. CDR3 length equals 15 residues. The CDR3 region is CASSVLDRDTGELFF. DNA of the CDR3: TGTGCCAGCAGCGTCCTGGACAGGGACACCGGGGAGCTGTTTTTT.

CDR3 amino acids: CASSPSGAQPSYEQYV. The CDR3 region has the DNA TGTGCCAGCAGCCCTAGCGGGGCACAGCCCTCCTACGAGCAGTACGTC. This chain connects TRBV28 to TRBJ2-7; TRBD2 agrees at 9 bases. The germline gives CDR1 MDHEN, CDR2 SYDVKM. V lost 6 bases, J lost 0 bases, and 9 bases stayed unmatched. The CDR3 is 16 amino acids.

V is TRBV7-7 and J is TRBJ2-3; D is possibly TRBD1 (5 bases). This CDR3 is built from 13 residues. V lost 3 bases and J 2 bases, leaving 6 bases between the germline ends. Germline values: CDR1 SSHAT, CDR2 FNYEAQ (reference sequence). The CDR3 region has the DNA TGTGCCAGCAGCTTCAGGGTCACAGATACGCAGTATTTT. Protein product: CASSFRVTDTQYF.

The genes are TRBV11-2 and TRBJ1-1; D not resolved. This CDR3 has 15 amino acids. Germline V gives CDR1 SGHAT, CDR2 FQNNGV. V was clipped by 5 bases and J by 1 base, with 14 bases between them. The chain's CDR3 is CASSPVGRANTEAFF. The CDR3 DNA reads as TGTGCCAGCAGCCCGGTAGGGCGGGCGAACACTGAAGCTTTCTTT.

This clone turned up a few times. V is TRBV7-6 and J is TRBJ1-1; possible D gene TRBD1, 6 bases. The CDR3 runs 17 residues. Germline V lookup: CDR1 SGHVS, CDR2 FNYEAQ. The germline V and J ends were trimmed by 1 base and 4 bases, with 19 bases remaining between them. In nucleotides, the CDR3 is TGTGCCAGCAGCTTAGAGAGGGGGGAACGTGTGGGCACTGAAGCTTTCTTT. Residues: CASSLERGERVGTEAFF.

A few counts support this clone. V gene TRBV7-9 combines with J gene TRBJ1-2, with TRBD1 identical over 8 bases. With 4 bases clipped from V and 6 bases from J, the junction kept 4 bases outside the gene matches. Germline-derived CDR1 and CDR2 are SEHNR and FQNEAQ (reference sequence). The CDR3 runs to 13 residues. CDR3: CASSSQGADGYTF. The CDR3 bases are TGTGCCAGCAGCTCCCAGGGGGCGGATGGCTACACCTTC.

The gene calls are TRBV19 and TRBJ1-1, with TRBD1 as a possible D gene (6 bases). The CDR3 extends over 13 amino acids. Germline CDR1 is LNHDA and CDR2 is SQIVND (reference sequence). V lost 10 bases and J lost 4, with 16 bases in between. CDR3 loop: CATKFLQGTEAFF. CDR3 coding DNA: TGTGCCACCAAGTTTCTACAGGGCACTGAAGCTTTCTTT.

This clone came up a few times. The chain links TRBV27 to TRBJ1-1; TRBD1 matches at 9 bases. CDR3 length equals 14 residues. CDR1 and CDR2 from the germline V gene are MNHEY and SMNVEV (reference sequence). J was trimmed by 4 bases and V by 5 bases; bases with no gene match: 5. The CDR3 nucleotides read TGTGCCAGCAGTCCATTACAGGGGGCCACTGAAGCTTTCTTT. Its protein is CASSPLQGATEAFF.

In its sample, this clone was seen a few times. The chain has TRBV10-3 and TRBJ1-1; tentative D call: TRBD1 (5 bases). Trimming pared 2 bases from V and 7 bases from J, leaving 8 bases between. Per germline, CDR1 ENHRY and CDR2 SYGVKD. This CDR3 spans 12 amino acids. In nucleotides, the CDR3 is TGTGCCATCAGTGAGGGGGCGGATGAAGCTTTCTTT. This gives the protein CAISEGADEAFF.

The chain carries TRBV7-2 and TRBJ2-3; a possible D gene is TRBD2 (6 bases). V lost 7 bases to trimming and J lost 2 bases, with 16 bases between them. The V gene's germline CDR1 is SGHTA and CDR2 FQGNSA. The length of the CDR3 is 15 residues. For the CDR3, the DNA is TGTGCCAGCACCCTCGGGGGACCTCACACAGATACGCAGTATTTT. This encodes CASTLGGPHTDTQYF.

The chain couples TRBV6-1 to TRBJ1-5; D unresolved. V was clipped by 2 bases and J by 1 base, with 6 bases between them. Germline loops: CDR1 MNHNS, CDR2 SASEGT. There are 14 residues in the CDR3. This CDR3 is CASSEQKSNQPQHF. DNA of the CDR3: TGTGCCAGCAGTGAACAGAAGAGCAATCAGCCCCAGCATTTT.

The V and J genes are TRBV7-2 and TRBJ2-7, with D perhaps matching TRBD1 (5 bases). V lost 4 bases, J lost 2 bases, and 12 bases lay in between. The CDR3 is 14 residues long. Germline V gives CDR1 SGHTA, CDR2 FQGNSA. CDR3 residues: CASSSATGPYEQYF. Here the CDR3 DNA reads TGTGCCAGCAGCTCAGCAACAGGCCCCTACGAGCAGTACTTC.